This is a list of T cell receptor beta chains from one sample in a study of shared clonotypes between healthy human individuals. This table comes from immunoSEQ multiplex PCR, and its TCRdb copy is limited to in-frame clones, with some not included. The sample lists about 2 million clones; approximately 94% were seen once. Sequenced input: naive CD8+ T cells sorted from blood. The source of these receptors is a man between 18 and 29 years old in good health. CDR3s include the opening cysteine and the closing phenylalanine or tryptophan. The order of the fields is clone size, J gene, D gene, V gene, CDR3 DNA, CDR3 protein. D genes are given only for firm matches. Only some rows state a clone size, as once, few, many or a class for expanded clones.

.,TRBJ2-3,TRBD2,TRBV9,TGTGCCAGCAGCGTAGGAGGGACTAGTGGCACAGATACGCAGTATTTT,CASSVGGTSGTDTQYF
.,TRBJ2-7,.,TRBV11-3,TGTGCCAGCAGCTTAGCTAGGGACTACGAGCAGTACTTC,CASSLARDYEQYF
.,TRBJ2-7,.,TRBV7-9,TGTGCCAGCAGCTTTACAGGGTCCTCCTACGAGCAGTACTTC,CASSFTGSSYEQYF
.,TRBJ1-1,.,TRBV6-5,TGTGCCAGCAGTTACGGAGGAGGGACTGAAGCTTTCTTT,CASSYGGGTEAFF
.,TRBJ1-1,TRBD1,TRBV15,TGTGCCACCAGCAGCACGACAGGGACCACTGAAGCTTTCTTT,CATSSTTGTTEAFF
.,TRBJ2-1,TRBD2,TRBV9,TGTGCCAGCGGACTAGCGGCCGAGGGGACCTACAATGAGCAGTTCTTC,CASGLAAEGTYNEQFF
.,TRBJ1-1,.,TRBV5-8,TGTGCCAGCAGCTTGGTTGAGGGGATGAAGGACACTGAAGCTTTCTTT,CASSLVEGMKDTEAFF
.,TRBJ2-3,.,TRBV28,TGTGCCAGCGCGGAAGGAGATACGCAGTATTTT,CASAEGDTQYF
.,TRBJ2-3,TRBD2,TRBV7-9,TGTGCCAGCAGCTCTTGGGGACTAGCGGGGGCCCTTAGCACAGATACGCAGTATTTT,CASSSWGLAGALSTDTQYF
.,TRBJ1-2,.,TRBV6-1,TGTGCCAGCAGTGCGGGCGCGGGGAACTATGAAGGCTACACCTTC,CASSAGAGNYEGYTF
.,TRBJ2-7,TRBD2,TRBV6-5,TGTGCCAGCAGGGAGGGACTAGCGGACTCCTACGAGCAGTACTTC,CASREGLADSYEQYF
once,TRBJ2-6,TRBD1,TRBV7-9,TGTGCCAGCAGCGCCGGACAGGGAATAGGTGGGGCCAACGTCCTGACTTTC,CASSAGQGIGGANVLTF
.,TRBJ2-3,TRBD1,TRBV2,TGTGCCAGCAGTGAAGCGTTTGGGACAGGTACTCTAACGGATACGCAGTATTTT,CASSEAFGTGTLTDTQYF
.,TRBJ2-5,.,TRBV25-1,TGTGCCAGCAGTGACTCCCAAGAGACCCAGTACTTC,CASSDSQETQYF
.,TRBJ2-7,TRBD2,TRBV11-3,TGTGCCAGCAGCTCAGTAGCGGGGGCTTACGAGCAGTACTTC,CASSSVAGAYEQYF
.,TRBJ1-5,.,TRBV10-3,TGTGCCATCAGCGCCCCGGGTAGCAATCAGCCCCAGCATTTT,CAISAPGSNQPQHF
.,TRBJ1-3,.,TRBV4-3,TGCGCCAGCAGCCAATCTCCAGGAGGGGATGGAAACACCATATATTTT,CASSQSPGGDGNTIYF
.,TRBJ1-1,.,TRBV2,TGTGCCAGCAGTGAGAGGGATCGGGGCACTGAAGCTTTCTTT,CASSERDRGTEAFF
.,TRBJ2-2,.,TRBV10-3,TGTGCCAACCTAGACGCGAACACCGGGGAGCTGTTTTTT,CANLDANTGELFF
.,TRBJ2-3,.,TRBV7-2,TGTGCCAGCAGCCCCTGGGACACCTCAGATACGCAGTATTTT,CASSPWDTSDTQYF
.,TRBJ2-1,TRBD2,TRBV27,TGTGCCAGCAGCTTTGGGCACGGACTAGCGGCTTACAATGAGCAGTTCTTC,CASSFGHGLAAYNEQFF
.,TRBJ1-4,.,TRBV28,TGTGCCAGCAGTGGGCATACAGTATCAACTAATGAAAAACTGTTTTTT,CASSGHTVSTNEKLFF
.,TRBJ1-2,.,TRBV6-1,TGTGCCAGCAGTGACTACCCACAAACAGCTAACTATGGCTACACCTTC,CASSDYPQTANYGYTF
.,TRBJ1-1,TRBD1,TRBV5-4,TGTGCCAGCAGCCCGGGACAGGGACTGAACACTGAAGCTTTCTTT,CASSPGQGLNTEAFF
.,TRBJ2-3,TRBD2,TRBV30,TGTGCCTGGAGTGTATTCGGGGGGACTAGCACAGATACGCAGTATTTT,CAWSVFGGTSTDTQYF
.,TRBJ2-7,TRBD2,TRBV27,TGTGCCAGCAGTTTCGGACTAGCGGGGGTCGAGCAGTACTTC,CASSFGLAGVEQYF
.,TRBJ2-1,TRBD2,TRBV10-3,TGTGCCATCAGTGAGGAGTGGACTAGCGGCATAGATGAGCAGTTCTTC,CAISEEWTSGIDEQFF
.,TRBJ1-2,TRBD1,TRBV6-5,TGTGCCAGCAGTTACTCCGTGACAGGGGGTTATGGCTACACCTTC,CASSYSVTGGYGYTF
few,TRBJ1-6,.,TRBV27,TGTGCCAGCAGTTTTGGGGGTTCACCCCTCCACTTT,CASSFGGSPLHF
.,TRBJ2-5,.,TRBV10-2,TGCGCCAGCAGTGATCTTAACAGAATGGAGACCCAGTACTTC,CASSDLNRMETQYF
.,TRBJ2-7,.,TRBV5-4,TGTGCCACACAGGGCCCCTACGAGCAGTACTTC,CATQGPYEQYF
.,TRBJ2-3,.,TRBV6-6,TGTGCCAGCAGCGAAAGGTATGGGGCCGCAGATACGCAGTATTTT,CASSERYGAADTQYF
.,TRBJ1-3,.,TRBV2,TGTGCCAGCCAAGACGGACACCTAGCCAGGGCCATATATTTT,CASQDGHLARAIYF
once,TRBJ1-5,.,TRBV5-4,TGTGCCAGCAGCTTGGGAGGGTCCCATCAGCCCCAGCATTTT,CASSLGGSHQPQHF
.,TRBJ2-7,TRBD1,TRBV7-6,TGTGCCAGCAGCTTAGAGCCGGGACAGAACTACGAGCAGTACTTC,CASSLEPGQNYEQYF
once,TRBJ2-3,.,TRBV19,TGTGCCAGTAGTATGGACTCCTCTAGCACAGATACGCAGTATTTT,CASSMDSSSTDTQYF
.,TRBJ2-2,.,TRBV6-4,TGTGCCAGCAGTGATCGGGGAAGTAGCGGGGAGCTGTTTTTT,CASSDRGSSGELFF
few,TRBJ1-1,.,TRBV4-1,TGCGCCAGCAGCCCCCGCGCGGGGGCTAACACTGAAGCTTTCTTT,CASSPRAGANTEAFF
.,TRBJ1-2,.,TRBV6-1,TGTGCCAGCAGATCAGGGGCTTTGGACTATGGCTACACCTTC,CASRSGALDYGYTF